The clone carrying this T cell receptor beta chain came up a few times. Its antigen is undetermined. The data originate from a study of cytomegalovirus exposure and HLA in healthy donors. Study-level results: The classifier, whose performance was assessed in both the original and validation cohorts, reportedly diagnosed cytomegalovirus status with high specificity and sensitivity.

In germline, CDR1 is SGHRS, CDR2 YFSETQ. The CDR3 spans 14 residues. V gave up 3 bases and J gave up 8 bases; unmatched junction bases: 9. Assay used: immunoSEQ multiplex PCR; TCRdb lists only in-frame clones, some missing. The sample shows fewer than 120,000 clones, about 92% of them seen only once. Sequencing used PBMCs. The rearrangement uses TRBV5-1 and TRBJ1-2; 8 nucleotides line up with TRBD1. This TCR derives from a woman between 18 and 30 years old in good health and CMV-seronegative. The chain's CDR3 is CASSSGQGWRGYTF. In DNA, the CDR3 is TGCGCCAGCAGCTCCGGACAGGGCTGGCGGGGCTACACCTTC.